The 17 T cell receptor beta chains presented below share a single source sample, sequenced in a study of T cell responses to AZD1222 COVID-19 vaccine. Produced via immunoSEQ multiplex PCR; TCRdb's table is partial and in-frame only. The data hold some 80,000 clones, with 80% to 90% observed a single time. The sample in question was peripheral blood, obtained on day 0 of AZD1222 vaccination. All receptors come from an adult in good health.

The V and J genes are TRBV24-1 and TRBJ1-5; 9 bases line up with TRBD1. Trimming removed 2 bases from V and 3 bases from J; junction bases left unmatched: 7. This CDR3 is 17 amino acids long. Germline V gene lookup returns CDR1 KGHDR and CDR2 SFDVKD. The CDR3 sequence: CATSDYMDRGTNQPQHF. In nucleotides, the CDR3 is TGTGCCACCAGTGATTACATGGACAGGGGTACCAATCAGCCCCAGCATTTT.

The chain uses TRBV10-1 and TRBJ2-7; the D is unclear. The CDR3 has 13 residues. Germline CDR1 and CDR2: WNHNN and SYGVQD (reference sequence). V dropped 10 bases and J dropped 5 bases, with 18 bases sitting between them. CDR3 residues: CATSARPGNEQYF. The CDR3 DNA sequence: TGCGCCACCTCAGCGCGCCCTGGAAACGAGCAGTACTTC.

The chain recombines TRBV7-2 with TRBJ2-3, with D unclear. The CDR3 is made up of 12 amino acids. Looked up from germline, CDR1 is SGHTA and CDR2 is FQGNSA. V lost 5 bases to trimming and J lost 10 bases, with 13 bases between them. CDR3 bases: TGTGCCAGCAGCGAGGTGAGGTTAGCGCAGTATTTT. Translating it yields CASSEVRLAQYF.

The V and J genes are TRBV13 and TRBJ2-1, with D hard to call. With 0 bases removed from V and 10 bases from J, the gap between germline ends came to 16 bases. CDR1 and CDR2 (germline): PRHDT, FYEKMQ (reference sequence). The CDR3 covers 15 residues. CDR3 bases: TGTGCCAGCAGCTTAGGCCTCGGGCAGCTAGGGGAGCAGTTCTTC. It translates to CASSLGLGQLGEQFF.

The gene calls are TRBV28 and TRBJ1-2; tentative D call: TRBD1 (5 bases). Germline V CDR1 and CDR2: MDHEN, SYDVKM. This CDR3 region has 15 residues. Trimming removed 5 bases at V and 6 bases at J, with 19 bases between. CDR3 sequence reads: CASSPPPGQGNGYTF. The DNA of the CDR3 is TGTGCCAGCAGTCCTCCCCCCGGGCAGGGTAATGGCTACACCTTC.

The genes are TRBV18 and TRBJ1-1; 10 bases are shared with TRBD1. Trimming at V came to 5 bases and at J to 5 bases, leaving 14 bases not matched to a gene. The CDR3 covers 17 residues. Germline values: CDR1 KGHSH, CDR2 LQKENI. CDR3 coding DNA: TGTGCCAGCTCATCAGACAGGGGGCCTACCTTGGGGACTGAAGCTTTCTTT. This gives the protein CASSSDRGPTLGTEAFF.

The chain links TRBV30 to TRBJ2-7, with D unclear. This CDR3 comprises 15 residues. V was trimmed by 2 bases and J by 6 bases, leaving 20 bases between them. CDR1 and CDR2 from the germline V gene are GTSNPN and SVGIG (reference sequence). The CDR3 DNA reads TGTGCCTGGAGTCCTGGAGAGGTTCGGGTCTCCGAGCAGTACTTC. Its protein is CAWSPGEVRVSEQYF.

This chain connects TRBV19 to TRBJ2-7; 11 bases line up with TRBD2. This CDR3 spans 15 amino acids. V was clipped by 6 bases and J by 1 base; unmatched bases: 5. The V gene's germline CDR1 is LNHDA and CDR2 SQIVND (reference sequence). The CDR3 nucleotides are TGTGCCAGTAGCGTCCTAGCGGGAGGTTCCTACGAGCAGTACTTC. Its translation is CASSVLAGGSYEQYF.

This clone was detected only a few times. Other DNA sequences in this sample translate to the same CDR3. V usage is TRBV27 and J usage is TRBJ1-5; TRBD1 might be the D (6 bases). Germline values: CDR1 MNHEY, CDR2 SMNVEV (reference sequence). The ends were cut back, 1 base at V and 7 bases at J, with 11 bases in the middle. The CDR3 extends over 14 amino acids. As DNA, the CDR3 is TGTGCCAGCAGTTTATTAGGGGGGAACCAGCCCCAGCATTTT. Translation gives CASSLLGGNQPQHF.

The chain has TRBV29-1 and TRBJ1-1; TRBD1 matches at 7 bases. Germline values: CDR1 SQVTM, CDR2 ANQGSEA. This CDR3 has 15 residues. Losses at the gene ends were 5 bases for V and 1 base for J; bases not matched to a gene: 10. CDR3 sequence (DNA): TGCAGCGTTTTCAGACAGGGAGGCAAGAACACTGAAGCTTTCTTT. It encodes CSVFRQGGKNTEAFF.

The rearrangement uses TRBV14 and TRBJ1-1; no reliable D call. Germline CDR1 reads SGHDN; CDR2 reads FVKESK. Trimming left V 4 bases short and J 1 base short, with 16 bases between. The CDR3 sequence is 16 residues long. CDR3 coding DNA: TGTGCCAGCAGCCCCCGGGGTCTGTGGGGGAACACTGAAGCTTTCTTT. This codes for CASSPRGLWGNTEAFF.

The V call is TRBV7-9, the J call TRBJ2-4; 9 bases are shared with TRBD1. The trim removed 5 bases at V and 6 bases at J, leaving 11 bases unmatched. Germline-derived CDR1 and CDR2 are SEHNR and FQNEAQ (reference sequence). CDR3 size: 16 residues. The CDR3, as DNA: TGTGCCAGCAGCCCGAGGACAGGGGATGATGGAAACATTCAGTACTTC. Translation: CASSPRTGDDGNIQYF.

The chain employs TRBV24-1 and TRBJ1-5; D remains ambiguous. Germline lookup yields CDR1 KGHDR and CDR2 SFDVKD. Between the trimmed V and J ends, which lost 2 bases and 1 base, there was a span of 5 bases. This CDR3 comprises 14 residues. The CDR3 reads CATSDWGSNQPQHF. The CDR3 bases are TGTGCCACCAGTGATTGGGGAAGCAATCAGCCCCAGCATTTT.

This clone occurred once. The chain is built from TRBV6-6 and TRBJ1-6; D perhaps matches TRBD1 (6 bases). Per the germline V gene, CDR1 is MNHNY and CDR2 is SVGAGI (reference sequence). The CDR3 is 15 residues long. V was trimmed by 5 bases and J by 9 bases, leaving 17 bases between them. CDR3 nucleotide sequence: TGTGCCAGCAGTAGCCTAGGGCAGGGGAGTTCACCCCTCCACTTT. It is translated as CASSSLGQGSSPLHF.

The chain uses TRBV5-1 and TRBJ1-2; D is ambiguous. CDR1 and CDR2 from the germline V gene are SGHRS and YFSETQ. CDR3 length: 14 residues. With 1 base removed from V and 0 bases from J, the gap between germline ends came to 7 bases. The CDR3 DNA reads TGCGCCAGCAGCTTGTCTACTGCTAACTATGGCTACACCTTC. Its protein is CASSLSTANYGYTF.

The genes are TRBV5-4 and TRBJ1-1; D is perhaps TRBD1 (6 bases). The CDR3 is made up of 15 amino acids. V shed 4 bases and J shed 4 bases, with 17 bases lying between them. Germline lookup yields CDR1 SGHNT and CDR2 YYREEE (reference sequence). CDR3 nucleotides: TGTGCCAGCAGCCCGTTGGGGGCGCGGGGCACTGAAGCTTTCTTT. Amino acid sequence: CASSPLGARGTEAFF.

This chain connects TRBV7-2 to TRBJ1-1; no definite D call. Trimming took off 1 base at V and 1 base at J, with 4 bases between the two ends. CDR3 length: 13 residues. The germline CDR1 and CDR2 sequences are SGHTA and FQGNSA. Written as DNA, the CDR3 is TGTGCCAGCAGCTTAGGTAAGAACACTGAAGCTTTCTTT. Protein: CASSLGKNTEAFF.